This T cell receptor beta chain was obtained from a study of T cells in Graves' hyperthyroidism and ophthalmopathy. Study background: Peripheral blood was collected at initial diagnosis, before any treatment.

RNA transcripts yielded amplified TCR beta CDR3 regions. During a first-round RT-PCR of the TCR CDR3, the HTBI primer set was used. TCRdb re-analysed the multiplex PCR reads in MiXCR, keeping a single row per CDR3 protein. The data hold 600,000 to 650,000 distinct CDR3 sequences, with less than 25% observed a single time. In germline, CDR1 is MGHRA, CDR2 YSYEKL. V dropped 0 bases and J dropped 1 base, with 13 bases sitting between them. This CDR3 region has 17 residues. Sequencing was performed on blood. This TCR derives from a man aged 30 to 45 with Graves' ophthalmopathy. V is TRBV4-1 and J is TRBJ2-4; D gene unclear. The DNA of the CDR3 is TGCGCCAGCAGCCAAGAGATGGGCAATGGGGCCAAAAACATTCAGTACTTC. It codes for CASSQEMGNGAKNIQYF.